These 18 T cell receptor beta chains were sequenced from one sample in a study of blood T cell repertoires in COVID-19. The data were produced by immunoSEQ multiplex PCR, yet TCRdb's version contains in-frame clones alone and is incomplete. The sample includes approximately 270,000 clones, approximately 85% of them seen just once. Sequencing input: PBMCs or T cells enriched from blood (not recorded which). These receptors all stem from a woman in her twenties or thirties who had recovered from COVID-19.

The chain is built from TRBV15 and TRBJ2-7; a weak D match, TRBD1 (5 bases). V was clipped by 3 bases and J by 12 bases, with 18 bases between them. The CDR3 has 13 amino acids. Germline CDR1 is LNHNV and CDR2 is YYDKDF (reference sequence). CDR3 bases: TGTGCCACCAGCAGTTCAAGGACAAACCACCGGTACTTC. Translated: CATSSSRTNHRYF.

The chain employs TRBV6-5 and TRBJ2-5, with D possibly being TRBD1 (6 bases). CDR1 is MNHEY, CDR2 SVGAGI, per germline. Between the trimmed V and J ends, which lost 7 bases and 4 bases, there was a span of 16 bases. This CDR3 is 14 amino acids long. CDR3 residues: CASTIGGASETQYF. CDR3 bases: TGTGCCAGCACGATTGGGGGCGCTTCAGAGACCCAGTACTTC.

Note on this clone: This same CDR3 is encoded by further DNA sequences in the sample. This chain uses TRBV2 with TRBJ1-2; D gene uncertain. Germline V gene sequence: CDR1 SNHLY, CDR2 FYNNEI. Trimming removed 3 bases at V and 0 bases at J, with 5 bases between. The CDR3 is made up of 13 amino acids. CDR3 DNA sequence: TGTGCCAGCAGTGACAGGACTAACTATGGCTACACCTTC. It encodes CASSDRTNYGYTF.

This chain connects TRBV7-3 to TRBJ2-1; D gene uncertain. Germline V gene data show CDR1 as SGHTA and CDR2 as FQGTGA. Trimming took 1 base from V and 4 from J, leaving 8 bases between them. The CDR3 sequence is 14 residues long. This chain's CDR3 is CASSLSDSYNEQFF. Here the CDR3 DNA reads TGTGCCAGCAGCTTAAGCGACTCATACAATGAGCAGTTCTTC.

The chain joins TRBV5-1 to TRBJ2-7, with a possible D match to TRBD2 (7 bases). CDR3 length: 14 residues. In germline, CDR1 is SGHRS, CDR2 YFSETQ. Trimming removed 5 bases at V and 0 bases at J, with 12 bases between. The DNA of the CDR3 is TGCGCCAGCAGTGGCGGGGGCACCTCCTACGAGCAGTACTTC. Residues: CASSGGGTSYEQYF.

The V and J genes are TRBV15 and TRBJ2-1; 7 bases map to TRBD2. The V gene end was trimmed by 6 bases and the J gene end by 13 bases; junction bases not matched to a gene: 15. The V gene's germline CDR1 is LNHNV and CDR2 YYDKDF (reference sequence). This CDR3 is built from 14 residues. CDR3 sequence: CATSRSGTIVNQFF. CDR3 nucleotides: TGTGCCACCAGTAGATCCGGGACTATTGTAAATCAGTTCTTC. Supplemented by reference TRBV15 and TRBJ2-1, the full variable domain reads DAMVIQNPRYQVTQFGKPVTLSCSQTLNHNVMYWYQQKSSQAPKLLFHYYDKDFNNEADTPDNFQSRRPNTSFCFLDIRSPGLGDTAMYLCATSRSGTIVNQFFGPGTRLTVL.

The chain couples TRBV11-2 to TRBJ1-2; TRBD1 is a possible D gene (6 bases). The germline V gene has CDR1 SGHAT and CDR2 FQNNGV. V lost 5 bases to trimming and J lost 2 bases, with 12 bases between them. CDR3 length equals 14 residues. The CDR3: CASSPRTENYGYTF. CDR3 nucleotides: TGTGCCAGCAGCCCCCGGACAGAGAACTATGGCTACACCTTC. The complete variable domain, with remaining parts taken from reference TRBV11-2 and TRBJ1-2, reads EAGVAQSPRYKIIEKRQSVAFWCNPISGHATLYWYQQILGQGPKLLIQFQNNGVVDDSQLPKDRFSAERLKGVDSTLKIQPAKLEDSAVYLCASSPRTENYGYTFGSGTRLTVV.

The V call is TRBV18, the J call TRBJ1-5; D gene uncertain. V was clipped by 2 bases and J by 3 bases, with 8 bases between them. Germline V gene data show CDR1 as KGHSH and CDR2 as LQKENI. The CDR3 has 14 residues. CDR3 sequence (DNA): TGTGCCAGCTCACCAACGGGAGACAATCAGCCCCAGCATTTT. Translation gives CASSPTGDNQPQHF.

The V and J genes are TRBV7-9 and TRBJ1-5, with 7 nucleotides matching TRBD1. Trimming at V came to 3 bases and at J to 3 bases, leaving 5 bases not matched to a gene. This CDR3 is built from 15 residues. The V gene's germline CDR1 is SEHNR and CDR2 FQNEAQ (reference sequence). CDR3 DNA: TGTGCCAGCAGCTTCGCCGGGACAGACAATCAGCCCCAGCATTTT. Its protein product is CASSFAGTDNQPQHF.

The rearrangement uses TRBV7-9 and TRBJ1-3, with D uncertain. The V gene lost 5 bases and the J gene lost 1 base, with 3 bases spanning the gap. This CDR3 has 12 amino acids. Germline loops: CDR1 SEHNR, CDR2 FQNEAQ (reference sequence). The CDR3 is CASSPSGNTIYF. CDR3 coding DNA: TGTGCCAGCAGCCCATCTGGAAACACCATATATTTT. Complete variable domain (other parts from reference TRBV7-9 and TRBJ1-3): DTGVSQNPRHKITKRGQNVTFRCDPISEHNRLYWYRQTLGQGPEFLTYFQNEAQLEKSRLLSDRFSAERPKGSFSTLEIQRTEQGDSAMYLCASSPSGNTIYFGEGSWLTVV.

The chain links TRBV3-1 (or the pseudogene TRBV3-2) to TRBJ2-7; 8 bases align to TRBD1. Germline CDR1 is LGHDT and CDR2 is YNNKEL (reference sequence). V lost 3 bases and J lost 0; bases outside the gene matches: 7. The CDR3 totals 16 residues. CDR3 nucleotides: TGTGCCAGCAGCCAGTTATTGACAGGGGTCTCCTACGAGCAGTACTTC. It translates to CASSQLLTGVSYEQYF.

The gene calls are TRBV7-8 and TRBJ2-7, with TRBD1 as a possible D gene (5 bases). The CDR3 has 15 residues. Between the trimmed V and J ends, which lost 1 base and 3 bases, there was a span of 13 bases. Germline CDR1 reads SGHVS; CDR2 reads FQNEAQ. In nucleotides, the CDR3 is TGTGCCAGCAGCTTAGGGGCAGGGATGGACTACGAGCAGTACTTC. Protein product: CASSLGAGMDYEQYF.

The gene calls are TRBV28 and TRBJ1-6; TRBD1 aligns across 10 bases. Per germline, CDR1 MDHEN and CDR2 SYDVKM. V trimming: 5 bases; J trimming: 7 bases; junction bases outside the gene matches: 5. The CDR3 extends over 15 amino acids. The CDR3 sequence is CASSARQGANSPLHF. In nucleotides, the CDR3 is TGTGCCAGCAGTGCCCGACAGGGGGCAAATTCACCCCTCCACTTT.

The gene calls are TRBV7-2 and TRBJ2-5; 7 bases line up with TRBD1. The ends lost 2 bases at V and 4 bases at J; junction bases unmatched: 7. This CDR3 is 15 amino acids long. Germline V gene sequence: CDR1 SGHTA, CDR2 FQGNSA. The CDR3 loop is CASSLSSQGLETQYF. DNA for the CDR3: TGTGCCAGCAGCTTATCTTCACAGGGGTTAGAGACCCAGTACTTC.

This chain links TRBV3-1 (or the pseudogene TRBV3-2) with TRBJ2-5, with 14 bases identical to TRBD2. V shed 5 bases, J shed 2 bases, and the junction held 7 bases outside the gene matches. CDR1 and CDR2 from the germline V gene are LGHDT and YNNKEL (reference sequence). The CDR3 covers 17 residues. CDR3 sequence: CASSRTSGRRGQETQYF. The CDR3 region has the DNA TGTGCCAGCAGCAGGACTAGCGGGAGGAGAGGGCAAGAGACCCAGTACTTC.

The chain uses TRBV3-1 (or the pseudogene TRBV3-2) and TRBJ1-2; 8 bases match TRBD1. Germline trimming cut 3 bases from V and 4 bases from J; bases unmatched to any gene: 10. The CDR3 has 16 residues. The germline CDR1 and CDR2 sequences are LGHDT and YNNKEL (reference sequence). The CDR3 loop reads CASSHHPPQGGYGYTF. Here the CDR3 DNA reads TGTGCCAGCAGCCACCATCCCCCACAGGGGGGCTATGGCTACACCTTC.

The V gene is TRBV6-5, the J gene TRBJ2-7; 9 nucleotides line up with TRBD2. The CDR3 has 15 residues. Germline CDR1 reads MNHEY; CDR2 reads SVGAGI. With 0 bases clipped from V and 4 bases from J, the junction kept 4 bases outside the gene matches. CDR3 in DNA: TGTGCCAGCAGTTACTCTAGCGGGGGTGTGTACGAGCAGTACTTC. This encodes CASSYSSGGVYEQYF.

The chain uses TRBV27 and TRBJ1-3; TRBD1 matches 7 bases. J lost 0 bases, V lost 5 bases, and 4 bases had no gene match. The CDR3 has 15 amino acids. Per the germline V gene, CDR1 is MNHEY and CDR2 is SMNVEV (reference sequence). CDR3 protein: CASSAGGSSGNTIYF. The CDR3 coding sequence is TGTGCCAGCAGTGCAGGGGGTTCCTCTGGAAACACCATATATTTT.